This TCR beta chain emerged from a study of blood T cell repertoires in COVID-19 (dated by TCRdb to the early 2020s). With respect to the entire study: Collaborator samples came from the United States, Italy and Spain and covered acute and convalescent phases of COVID-19. The material from the prospective study consisted of cDNA or gDNA derived from T cells, B-cell-depleted T cells, or PBMCs. The dataset comprised deeply sampled blood TCRbeta repertoires from subjects exposed to, actively infected with, or recovered from COVID-19. A freely available public database, intended as a resource for researchers studying the immune response to SARS-CoV-2, is where the repertoires were released. Samples were obtained from the ongoing ImmuneRACE study (first 160 participants) and from some 1,200 subjects provided by 6 global collaborators. Sample metadata almost always included a de-identified subject ID, COVID-19 status, age in years and sex. Where HLA class I and class II types were available, the types were taken from metadata supplied by the sample provider, not from assay-based typing.

Ends trimmed: V by 4 bases, J by 6 bases; bases unmatched to a gene: 7. The CDR3 numbers 14 residues from cysteine through phenylalanine. The kept DNA is CDR3 alone, 42 bases in frame from the first base. Sequences SGDLS (CDR1) and YYNGEE (CDR2) are obtained from the germline V gene. Collaborating institutions collected whole blood in K2EDTA tubes following their own protocols. For TCRbeta analysis, collaborators shipped samples in one of three forms: frozen whole blood, isolated PBMCs, or DNA extracted from either of those sample types. The immunoSEQ Assay, a bias-controlled multiplex PCR, was used to amplify TCRbeta CDR3 regions from genomic DNA. The published analysis was carried out like this. The number of nucleated cells in each sample was estimated from the amplification of reference gene primers within the assay. Sequence reads were collapsed and filtered to measure the absolute abundance of every unique TCRbeta CDR3 rearrangement. Productive Simpson clonality was computed per sample as the square root of Simpson's diversity index over productive rearrangements. Imported from immuneACCESS, the table was reduced by TCRdb to in-frame sequences with V and J called. These copies leave out some clones; in studies compared against another copy, an unresolved V gene accounts for under half, and the cause of the remainder is not known. V, J and clone size are those of that table, while D and trimming were read from the DNA. Recorded for this sample are 60,000 or so clones; 88% of them occurred a single time. 8% to 9% of the sample lies in the top ten.

What the authors observed across the whole study: Clinical and demographic metadata were provided uncurated, with the amount varying by source and participant.

With regard to this clone: This receptor's antigen is unknown. Base qualities are missing; no much larger clone stands one base away.

This chain is built from TRBV9 and TRBJ2-1, with 7 bases matching TRBD2. This sequence originates from a woman in her seventies with active COVID-19. Input material: peripheral blood. Here the CDR3 is given as CASSPLTSSNEQFF. The DNA is TGTGCCAGCAGCCCATTGACTAGCTCCAATGAGCAGTTCTTC. This CDR3, with the reference TRBV9 and TRBJ2-1 proteins standing in past its ends, gives the full variable domain DSGVTQTPKHLITATGQRVTLRCSPRSGDLSVYWYQQSLDQGLQFLIQYYNGEERAKGNILERFSAQQFPDLHSELNLSSLELGDSALYFCASSPLTSSNEQFFGPGTRLTVL.